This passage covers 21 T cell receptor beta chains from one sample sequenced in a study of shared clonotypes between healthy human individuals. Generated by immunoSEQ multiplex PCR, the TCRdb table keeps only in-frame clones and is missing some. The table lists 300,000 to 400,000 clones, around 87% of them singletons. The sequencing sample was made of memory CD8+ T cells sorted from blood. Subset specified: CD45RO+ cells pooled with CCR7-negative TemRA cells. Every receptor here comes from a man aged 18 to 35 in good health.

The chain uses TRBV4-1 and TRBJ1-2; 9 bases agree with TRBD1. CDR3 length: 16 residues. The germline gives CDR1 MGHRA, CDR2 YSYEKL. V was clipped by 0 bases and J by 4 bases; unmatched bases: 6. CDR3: CASSQEGGQGSYGYTF. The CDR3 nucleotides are TGCGCCAGCAGCCAAGAAGGGGGACAGGGAAGCTATGGCTACACCTTC.

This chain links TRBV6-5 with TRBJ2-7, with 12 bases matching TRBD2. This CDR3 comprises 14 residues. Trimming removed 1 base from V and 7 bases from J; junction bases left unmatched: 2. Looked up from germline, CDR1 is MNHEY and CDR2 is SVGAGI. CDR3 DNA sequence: TGTGCCAGCAGTTACTTCGGACTAGCGGGAGAGCAGTACTTC. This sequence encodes CASSYFGLAGEQYF.

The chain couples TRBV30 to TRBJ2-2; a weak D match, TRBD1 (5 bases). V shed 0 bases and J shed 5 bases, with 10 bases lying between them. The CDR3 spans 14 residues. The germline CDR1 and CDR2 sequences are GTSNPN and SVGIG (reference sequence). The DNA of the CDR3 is TGTGCCTGGAGTGTAAGGGGATGGACCGGGGAGCTGTTTTTT. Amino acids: CAWSVRGWTGELFF. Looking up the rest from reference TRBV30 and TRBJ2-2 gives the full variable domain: SQTIHQWPATLVQPVGSPLSLECTVEGTSNPNLYWYRQAAGRGLQLLFYSVGIGQISSEVPQNLSASRPQDRQFILSSKKLLLSDSGFYLCAWSVRGWTGELFFGEGSRLTVL.

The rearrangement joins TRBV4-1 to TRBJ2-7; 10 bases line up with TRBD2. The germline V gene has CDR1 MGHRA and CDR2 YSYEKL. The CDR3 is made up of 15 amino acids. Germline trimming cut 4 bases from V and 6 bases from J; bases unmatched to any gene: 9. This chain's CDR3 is CASSRVAGGPGEQYF. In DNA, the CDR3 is TGCGCCAGCAGCCGAGTAGCGGGAGGACCGGGCGAGCAGTACTTC.

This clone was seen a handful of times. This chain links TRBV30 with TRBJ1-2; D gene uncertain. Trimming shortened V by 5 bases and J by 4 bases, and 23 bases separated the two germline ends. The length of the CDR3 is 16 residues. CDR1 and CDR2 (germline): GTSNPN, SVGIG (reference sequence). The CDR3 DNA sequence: TGTGCCTGGCTACAGCCGGCGAGGAGTGTGGGCTATGGCTACACCTTC. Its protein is CAWLQPARSVGYGYTF. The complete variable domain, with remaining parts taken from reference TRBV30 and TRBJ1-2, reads SQTIHQWPATLVQPVGSPLSLECTVEGTSNPNLYWYRQAAGRGLQLLFYSVGIGQISSEVPQNLSASRPQDRQFILSSKKLLLSDSGFYLCAWLQPARSVGYGYTFGSGTRLTVV.

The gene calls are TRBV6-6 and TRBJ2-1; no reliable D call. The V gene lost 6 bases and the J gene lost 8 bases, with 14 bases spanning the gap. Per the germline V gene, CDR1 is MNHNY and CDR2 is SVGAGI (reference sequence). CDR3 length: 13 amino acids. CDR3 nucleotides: TGTGCCAGCAGCCCCCAGTCGTGGCATGAGCAGTTCTTC. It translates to CASSPQSWHEQFF.

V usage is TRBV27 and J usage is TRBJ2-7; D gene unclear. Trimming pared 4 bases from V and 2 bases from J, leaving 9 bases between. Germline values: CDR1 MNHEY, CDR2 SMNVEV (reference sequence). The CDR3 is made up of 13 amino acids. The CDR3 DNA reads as TGTGCCAGCAGTTGGACGCCTGCCTACGAGCAGTACTTC. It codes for CASSWTPAYEQYF.

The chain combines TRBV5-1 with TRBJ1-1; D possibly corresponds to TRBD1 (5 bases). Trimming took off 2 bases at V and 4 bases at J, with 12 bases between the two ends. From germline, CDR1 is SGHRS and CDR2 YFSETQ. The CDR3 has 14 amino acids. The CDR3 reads CASSFWGVSTEAFF. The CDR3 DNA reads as TGCGCCAGCAGCTTTTGGGGCGTGAGCACTGAAGCTTTCTTT.

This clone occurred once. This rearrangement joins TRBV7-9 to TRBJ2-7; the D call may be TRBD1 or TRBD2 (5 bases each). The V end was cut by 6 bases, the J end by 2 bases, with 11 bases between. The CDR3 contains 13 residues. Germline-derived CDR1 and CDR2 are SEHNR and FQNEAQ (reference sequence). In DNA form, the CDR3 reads TGTGCCAGCAGACAGGACTTAACCTACGAGCAGTACTTC. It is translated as CASRQDLTYEQYF.

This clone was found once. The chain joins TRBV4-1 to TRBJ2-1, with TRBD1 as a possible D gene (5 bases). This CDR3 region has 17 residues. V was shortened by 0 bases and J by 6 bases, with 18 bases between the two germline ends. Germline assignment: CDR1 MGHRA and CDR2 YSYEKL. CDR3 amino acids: CASSQDRVGRVFNEQFF. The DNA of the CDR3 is TGCGCCAGCAGCCAAGATCGGGTGGGCAGGGTCTTCAATGAGCAGTTCTTC.

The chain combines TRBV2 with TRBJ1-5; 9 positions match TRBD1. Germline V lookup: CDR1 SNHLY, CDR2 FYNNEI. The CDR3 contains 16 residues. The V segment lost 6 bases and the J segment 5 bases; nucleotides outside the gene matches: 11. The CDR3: CASRPTGGTRDQPQHF. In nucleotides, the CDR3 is TGTGCCAGCAGACCGACAGGGGGAACAAGGGATCAGCCCCAGCATTTT.

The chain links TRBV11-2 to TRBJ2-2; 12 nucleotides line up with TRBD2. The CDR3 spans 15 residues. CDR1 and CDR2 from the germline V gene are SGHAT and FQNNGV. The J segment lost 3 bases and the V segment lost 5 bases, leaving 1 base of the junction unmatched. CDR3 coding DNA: TGTGCCAGCAGCCGACTAGCGGGAGACACCGGGGAGCTGTTTTTT. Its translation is CASSRLAGDTGELFF.

The CDR3 region is CASSQYLSYEQYF. CDR3 bases: TGTGCCAGCAGCCAGTACCTTTCCTACGAGCAGTACTTC. V gene TRBV14 combines with J gene TRBJ2-7; unclear D gene. V shed 3 bases and J shed 1 base, with 7 bases lying between them. Germline assignment: CDR1 SGHDN and CDR2 FVKESK. The length of the CDR3 is 13 residues.

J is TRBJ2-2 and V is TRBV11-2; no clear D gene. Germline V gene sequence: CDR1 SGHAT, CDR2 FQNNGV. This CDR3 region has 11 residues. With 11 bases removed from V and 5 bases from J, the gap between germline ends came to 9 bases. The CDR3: CAFGWTGELFF. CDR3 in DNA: TGTGCCTTCGGATGGACCGGGGAGCTGTTTTTT.

The CDR3 DNA reads TGTGCCAGCAGTGAAGCGGTAGCGGGGGTCTCAGATACGCAGTATTTT. It yields the protein CASSEAVAGVSDTQYF. This chain connects TRBV2 to TRBJ2-3, with 9 bases fitting TRBD2. The V and J ends lost 0 bases and 4 bases, in that order; junction bases with no gene match: 5. The CDR3 contains 16 residues. CDR1 is SNHLY and CDR2 is FYNNEI in the germline V gene. The full variable domain, in which reference TRBV2 and TRBJ2-3 provide the parts outside the CDR3, is EPEVTQTPSHQVTQMGQEVILRCVPISNHLYFYWYRQILGQKVEFLVSFYNNEISEKSEIFDDQFSVERPDGSNFTLKIRSTKLEDSAMYFCASSEAVAGVSDTQYFGPGTRLTVL.

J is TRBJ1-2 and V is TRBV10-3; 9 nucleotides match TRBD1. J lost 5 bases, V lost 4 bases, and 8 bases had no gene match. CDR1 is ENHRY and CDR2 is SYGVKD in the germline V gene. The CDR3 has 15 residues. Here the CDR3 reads CAISAEQGAGYGYTF. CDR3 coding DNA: TGTGCCATCAGTGCGGAACAGGGGGCGGGTTATGGCTACACCTTC.

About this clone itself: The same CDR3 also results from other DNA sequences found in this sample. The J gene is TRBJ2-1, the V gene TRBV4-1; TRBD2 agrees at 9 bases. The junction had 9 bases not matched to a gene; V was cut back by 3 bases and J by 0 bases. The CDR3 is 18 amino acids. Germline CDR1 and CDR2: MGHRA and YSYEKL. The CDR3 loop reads CASSQDPSGISSYNEQFF. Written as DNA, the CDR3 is TGCGCCAGCAGCCAGGACCCTAGCGGGATTAGCTCCTACAATGAGCAGTTCTTC.

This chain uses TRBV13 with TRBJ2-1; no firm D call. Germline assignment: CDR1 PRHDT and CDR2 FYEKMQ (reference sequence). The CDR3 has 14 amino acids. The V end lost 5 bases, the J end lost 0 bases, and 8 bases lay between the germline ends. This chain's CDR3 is CASSAVSSYNEQFF. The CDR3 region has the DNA TGTGCCAGCAGCGCAGTCAGCTCCTACAATGAGCAGTTCTTC.

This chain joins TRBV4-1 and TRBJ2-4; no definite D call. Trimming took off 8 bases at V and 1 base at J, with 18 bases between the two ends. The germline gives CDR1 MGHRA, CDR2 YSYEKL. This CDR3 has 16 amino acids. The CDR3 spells CASPVEAPEAKNIQYF. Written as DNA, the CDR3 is TGCGCCAGCCCCGTCGAGGCCCCCGAGGCCAAAAACATTCAGTACTTC.

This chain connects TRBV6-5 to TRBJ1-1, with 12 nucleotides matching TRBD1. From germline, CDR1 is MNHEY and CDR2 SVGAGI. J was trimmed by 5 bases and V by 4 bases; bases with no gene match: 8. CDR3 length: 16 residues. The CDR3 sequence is CASSFGTGGIGTEAFF. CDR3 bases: TGTGCCAGCAGTTTTGGGACAGGGGGCATTGGGACTGAAGCTTTCTTT.

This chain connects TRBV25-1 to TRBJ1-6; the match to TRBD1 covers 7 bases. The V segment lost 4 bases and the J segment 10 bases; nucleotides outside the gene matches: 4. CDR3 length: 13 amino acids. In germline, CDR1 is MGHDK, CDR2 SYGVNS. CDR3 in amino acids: CASSGQGGSPLHF. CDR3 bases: TGTGCCAGCAGTGGACAGGGTGGATCACCCCTCCACTTT.